A single T cell receptor beta chain is shown here with its context. This CDR3 comprises 17 residues. Trimming took 1 base from V and 2 from J; bases not matched to a gene: 3. Germline loops: CDR1 LGHNA, CDR2 YSLEER. In the original processing: For nucleated cells, counts were estimated from reference gene primer amplification. Profiling relied on immunoSEQ multiplex PCR, and the TCRdb table lists in-frame clones only, not all of them. V and J calls plus clone size are reproduced from that table; the DNA served to infer D and trimming. The data contain approximately 270,000 clones, roughly 80% of them singletons. This sample stems from a study of blood T cell repertoires in COVID-19.

Material: peripheral blood. The TCR originated in a person aged 70 to 85 with COVID-19, enrolled during active disease. This chain links TRBV4-3 with TRBJ2-2; 11 bases agree with TRBD1. The CDR3: CASSQVGQGANTGELFF. Here the CDR3 DNA reads TGCGCCAGCAGCCAAGTTGGACAGGGGGCCAACACCGGGGAGCTGTTTTTT.